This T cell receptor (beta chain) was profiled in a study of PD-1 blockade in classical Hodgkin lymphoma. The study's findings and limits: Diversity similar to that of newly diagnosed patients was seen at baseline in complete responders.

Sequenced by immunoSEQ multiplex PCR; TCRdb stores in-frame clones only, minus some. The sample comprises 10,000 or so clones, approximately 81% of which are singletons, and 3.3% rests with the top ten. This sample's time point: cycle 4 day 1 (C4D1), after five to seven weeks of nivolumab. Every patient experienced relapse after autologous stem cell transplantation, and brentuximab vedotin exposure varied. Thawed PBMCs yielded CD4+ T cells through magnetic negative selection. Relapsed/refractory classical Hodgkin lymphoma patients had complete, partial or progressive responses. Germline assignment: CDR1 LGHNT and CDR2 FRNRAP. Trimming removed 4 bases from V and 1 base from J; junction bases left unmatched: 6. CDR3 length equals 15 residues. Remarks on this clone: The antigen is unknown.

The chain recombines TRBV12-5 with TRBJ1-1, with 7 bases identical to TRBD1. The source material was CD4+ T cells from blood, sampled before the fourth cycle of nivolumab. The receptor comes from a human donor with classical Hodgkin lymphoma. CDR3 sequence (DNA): TGTGCTAGTGGTTCCGGCAGGACAGGGAACACTGAAGCTTTCTTT. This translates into CASGSGRTGNTEAFF.